This T cell receptor beta chain was retrieved from a study of response to subunit inactivated influenza vaccine. Study-level findings and limits: After each seasonal influenza vaccination, few new T cells are recruited, the authors suggested.

The V and J ends lost 0 bases and 1 base respectively, with 7 bases between them. Germline V CDR1 and CDR2: LGHNA, YSLEER. The CDR3 spans 14 residues. In TCRdb, the RT-PCR reads were re-called with MiXCR into one record per CDR3 protein. The sample contains approximately 500,000 distinct CDR3 sequences, roughly 13% of which appear only once. This clonotype appeared a few times. The antigen is undetermined. The source is a man aged 50 to 60 who received an inactivated influenza vaccine. The specimen comprised PBMCs from blood, sampled about 40 days after vaccination. The chain joins TRBV4-3 to TRBJ2-7, with D hard to call. The CDR3 nucleotides are TGCGCCAGCAGCCAAGAAGGTACGTCCTACGAGCAGTACTTC. Amino acid sequence: CASSQEGTSYEQYF.